These 25 T cell receptor beta chains originate from one sample sequenced in a study of blood T cells in healthy people across ages. Next came a second PCR, run for about 6 to 12 cycles, which used a sample-barcoded 5' primer along with a J-beta primer mix. TCRdb re-called the 5' RACE reads with MiXCR, one entry per CDR3 protein. The sample includes roughly 1.7 million distinct CDR3 sequences, approximately 32% of them seen just once. Sample: blood. The receptor set was obtained from a woman younger than 45 in good health.

The chain carries TRBV20-1 and TRBJ1-2; D is ambiguous. This CDR3 contains 12 residues. V lost 0 bases and J lost 4, with 6 bases in between. The germline CDR1 and CDR2 sequences are DFQATT and SNEGSKA (reference sequence). CDR3 residues: CSARDLAYGYTF. In nucleotides, the CDR3 is TGCAGTGCTAGAGATTTAGCCTATGGCTACACCTTC.

This clonotype was found many times. The V call is TRBV7-6, the J call TRBJ2-3; D is unclear. This CDR3 comprises 12 residues. Per the germline V gene, CDR1 is SGHVS and CDR2 is FNYEAQ. With 1 base removed from V and 11 bases from J, the gap between germline ends came to 10 bases. This CDR3 reads CASSLDPHRQYF. The CDR3 DNA reads as TGTGCCAGCAGCTTAGACCCCCATCGGCAGTATTTT.

This clonotype has ten or more counts. The V and J genes are TRBV29-1 and TRBJ2-5; 7 bases align to TRBD2. V shed 7 bases and J 3 bases; nucleotides not matched to a gene: 8. Germline assignment: CDR1 SQVTM and CDR2 ANQGSEA. The CDR3 length is 13 residues. The CDR3 is CSGRMGGKETQYF. CDR3 in DNA: TGCAGCGGCAGGATGGGAGGGAAAGAGACCCAGTACTTC.

V usage is TRBV7-2 and J usage is TRBJ1-1, with D unresolved. The CDR3 loop spans 15 amino acids. Trimming cost V 0 bases and J 1 base, with 9 bases left between them. Per the germline V gene, CDR1 is SGHTA and CDR2 is FQGNSA. CDR3 protein: CASSLATGRNTEAFF. CDR3 DNA sequence: TGTGCCAGCAGCTTAGCGACCGGGAGGAACACTGAAGCTTTCTTT.

This clonotype came up a few times. V is TRBV9 and J is TRBJ2-3; tentatively, D is TRBD1 (5 bases). The germline V gene has CDR1 SGDLS and CDR2 YYNGEE. The CDR3 totals 14 residues. Trimming left V 4 bases short and J 6 bases short, with 15 bases between. CDR3 sequence reads: CASSQSTGSDTQYF. The DNA of the CDR3 is TGTGCCAGCAGCCAATCCACAGGATCGGATACGCAGTATTTT.

The chain couples TRBV5-6 to TRBJ1-1; 10 bases are shared with TRBD1. CDR3 size: 16 residues. CDR1 is SGHDT, CDR2 YYEEEE, per germline. V lost 0 bases, J lost 5 bases, and 7 bases stayed unmatched. The CDR3 here is CASSLVFGTGETEAFF. CDR3 in DNA: TGTGCCAGCAGCTTGGTATTCGGGACAGGGGAGACTGAAGCTTTCTTT. The full variable domain, in which reference TRBV5-6 and TRBJ1-1 provide the parts outside the CDR3, is DAGVTQSPTHLIKTRGQQVTLRCSPKSGHDTVSWYQQALGQGPQFIFQYYEEEERQRGNFPDRFSGHQFPNYSSELNVNALLLGDSALYLCASSLVFGTGETEAFFGQGTRLTVV.

The chain links TRBV30 to TRBJ2-1, with 12 bases identical to TRBD2. The CDR3 length is 14 residues. Germline-derived CDR1 and CDR2 are GTSNPN and SVGIG (reference sequence). The V and J ends lost 6 bases and 4 bases, in that order; junction bases with no gene match: 4. The CDR3 loop is CACLTSGRYNEQFF. DNA of the CDR3: TGTGCCTGCCTGACTAGCGGGAGATACAATGAGCAGTTCTTC.

The table lists this clonotype with many counts. V and J are TRBV9 and TRBJ2-2; 13 bases agree with TRBD2. V shed 3 bases and J 4 bases; nucleotides not matched to a gene: 3. This CDR3 is built from 16 residues. Germline V CDR1 and CDR2: SGDLS, YYNGEE. Here the CDR3 DNA reads TGTGCCAGCAGCGGACTAGCGGGAGGAAGCACCGGGGAGCTGTTTTTT. The encoded protein is CASSGLAGGSTGELFF.

There are a few counts of this clonotype. The chain is built from TRBV4-1 and TRBJ1-2; 7 nucleotides line up with TRBD1. The CDR3 consists of 16 residues. V lost 2 bases, J lost 8 bases, and 14 bases stayed unmatched. Looked up from germline, CDR1 is MGHRA and CDR2 is YSYEKL. CDR3 in amino acids: CASSQLADRVSEGYTF. The CDR3 nucleotides read TGCGCCAGCAGCCAACTCGCAGACAGGGTGTCTGAGGGCTACACCTTC.

J is TRBJ1-2 and V is TRBV7-9, with D unclear. Trimming stripped 4 bases from V and 4 bases from J, with 28 bases between. The CDR3 sequence is 19 residues long. The germline V gene has CDR1 SEHNR and CDR2 FQNEAQ (reference sequence). DNA of the CDR3: TGTGCCAGCAGCTCCCCGTACCCAACCGGGCCCATAAAGGGCTATGGCTACACCTTC. As protein: CASSSPYPTGPIKGYGYTF.

V and J are TRBV6-1 and TRBJ1-5; 7 bases line up with TRBD1. Trimming cost V 7 bases and J 2 bases; bases outside gene matches: 11. Germline loops: CDR1 MNHNS, CDR2 SASEGT. The CDR3 is 16 amino acids. CDR3 amino acids: CASNPLIDRGNQPQHF. DNA of the CDR3: TGTGCCAGCAATCCTCTAATAGACAGGGGCAATCAGCCCCAGCATTTT.

This rearrangement joins TRBV9 to TRBJ2-5, with 8 bases aligning to TRBD2. The CDR3 contains 14 residues. V was pared by 3 bases and J by 5 bases, with 6 bases of the junction left unmatched. Germline assignment: CDR1 SGDLS and CDR2 YYNGEE. The chain's CDR3 is CASSATSGEETQYF. The CDR3 bases are TGTGCCAGCAGCGCAACTAGCGGAGAGGAGACCCAGTACTTC.

Details on this clonotype: Germline and junction disagree at one end, which may indicate a read error. V usage is TRBV10-3 and J usage is TRBJ1-2; maybe TRBD1 (5 bases). The length of the CDR3 is 17 residues. The germline gives CDR1 ENHRY, CDR2 SYGVKD. CDR3 bases: TGTGCCATCAGTGAGTCGATAGTCACGAGGGGCCTCTATGGCTACATCTTC. This sequence encodes CAISESIVTRGLYGYIF.

The chain has TRBV7-9 and TRBJ1-3; 7 positions agree with TRBD1. J gave up 0 bases and V 5 bases, and 7 bases lay outside the gene matches. There are 16 residues in the CDR3. Germline V gene data show CDR1 as SEHNR and CDR2 as FQNEAQ (reference sequence). The CDR3 protein is CASSLTGLRSGNTIYF. Here the CDR3 DNA reads TGTGCCAGCAGCCTGACAGGGCTCCGCTCTGGAAACACCATATATTTT.

On this clonotype itself: A much larger clone sits a single nucleotide away, making a read error possible. CDR3 amino acids: CASSRTQGHTEAFF. DNA of the CDR3: TGTGCCAGCAGCCGAACACAAGGGCACACTGAAGCTTTCTTT. J is TRBJ1-1 and V is TRBV7-9; no clear D. Germline V gene lookup returns CDR1 SEHNR and CDR2 FQNEAQ (reference sequence). The CDR3 extends over 14 amino acids. Trimming left V 5 bases short and J 3 bases short, with 13 bases between.

This clonotype showed up just a few times. The genes are TRBV4-2 and TRBJ2-1, with D tentatively TRBD2 (6 bases). V dropped 5 bases and J dropped 4 bases, with 12 bases sitting between them. Germline assignment: CDR1 LGHNA and CDR2 YNFKEQ. This CDR3 comprises 14 residues. The CDR3 reads CASSEEGQYNEQFF. The CDR3 nucleotides are TGTGCCAGCAGCGAGGAGGGCCAATACAATGAGCAGTTCTTC.

The J gene is TRBJ2-7, the V gene TRBV28; TRBD1 might be the D (6 bases). This CDR3 contains 14 residues. Germline V CDR1 and CDR2: MDHEN, SYDVKM. Deletions cut 5 bases from V and 4 bases from J, with 15 bases between. Here the CDR3 reads CASSERTEGYEQYF. DNA of the CDR3: TGTGCCAGCAGTGAGCGGACAGAAGGATACGAGCAGTACTTC.

This clonotype was observed a handful of times. The chain couples TRBV27 to TRBJ2-3; 11 bases fit TRBD2. J lost 4 bases, V lost 4 bases, and 7 bases had no gene match. The germline V gene has CDR1 MNHEY and CDR2 SMNVEV (reference sequence). CDR3 length equals 16 residues. The CDR3 DNA sequence: TGTGCCAGCAGTTATACTAGCGGGAGTGTGTCAGATACGCAGTATTTT. It yields the protein CASSYTSGSVSDTQYF.

This clonotype was seen a few times. One end of the junction fails to match germline, which may point to a read error. J is TRBJ2-5 and V is TRBV29-1; the match to TRBD2 covers 14 bases. CDR1 is SQVTM, CDR2 ANQGSEA, per germline. The CDR3 is 16 amino acids. This chain's CDR3 is CSAEDKGLAGEETQYF. The DNA of the CDR3 is TGCAGCGCTGAAGATAAGGGACTAGCGGGAGAAGAGACCCAGTACTTC.

This clonotype was observed a handful of times. This sequence joins TRBV25-1 and TRBJ2-1, with a possible D match to TRBD2 (5 bases). The germline gives CDR1 MGHDK, CDR2 SYGVNS. CDR3 length: 15 amino acids. The V and J ends lost 1 base and 8 bases respectively, with 15 bases between them. The CDR3 reads CASSEWASGLHEQFF. As DNA, the CDR3 is TGTGCCAGCAGTGAATGGGCATCGGGGTTGCATGAGCAGTTCTTC. The full variable domain, completed using reference TRBV25-1 and TRBJ2-1, is EADIYQTPRYLVIGTGKKITLECSQTMGHDKMYWYQQDPGMELHLIHYSYGVNSTEKGDLSSESTVSRIRTEHFPLTLESARPSHTSQYLCASSEWASGLHEQFFGPGTRLTVL.

About this clonotype itself: An end of the junction differs from the germline gene, which may be a read error. J is TRBJ2-3 and V is TRBV5-1; 7 positions match TRBD1. The CDR3 is made up of 18 amino acids. From germline, CDR1 is SGHRS and CDR2 YFSETQ. For the CDR3, the DNA is TGCGCCGGCAGCTATTGGGCTTCGGGGACAGTTAGCAGAGATACGCAGTATTTT. Amino acid sequence: CAGSYWASGTVSRDTQYF. The full variable domain, in which reference TRBV5-1 and TRBJ2-3 provide the parts outside the CDR3, is KAGVTQTPRYLIKTRGQQVTLSCSPISGHRSVSWYQQTPGQGLQFLFEYFSETQRNKGNFPGRFSGRQFSNSRSEMNVSTLELGDSALYLCAGSYWASGTVSRDTQYFGPGTRLTVL.

Here the CDR3 reads CAWLANQETQYF. CDR3 DNA: TGTGCCTGGCTAGCGAATCAAGAGACCCAGTACTTC. The chain combines TRBV30 with TRBJ2-5; D may be TRBD2 (6 bases). Germline-derived CDR1 and CDR2 are GTSNPN and SVGIG (reference sequence). V was trimmed by 5 bases and J by 2 bases, leaving 9 bases between them. This CDR3 has 12 residues.

In this sample, this clonotype turned up a few times. This chain joins TRBV20-1 and TRBJ2-7, with D maybe TRBD2 (6 bases). Germline V gene sequence: CDR1 DFQATT, CDR2 SNEGSKA (reference sequence). The CDR3 is 13 residues long. The ends were cut back, 7 bases at V and 1 base at J, with 14 bases in the middle. The CDR3 protein is CSVAAPNSYEQYF. Here the CDR3 DNA reads TGCAGTGTAGCGGCTCCAAATTCCTACGAGCAGTACTTC.

V is TRBV24-1 and J is TRBJ2-1; 8 bases align to TRBD2. The ends lost 9 bases at V and 11 bases at J; junction bases unmatched: 17. Per germline, CDR1 KGHDR and CDR2 SFDVKD. The CDR3 runs 15 residues. CDR3 amino acids: CATGPRDSGKLKQFF. The CDR3 DNA follows: TGTGCCACCGGACCAAGGGATAGCGGGAAACTAAAGCAGTTCTTC.

This clonotype was counted a few times. The chain has TRBV11-2 and TRBJ1-1, with 12 bases lining up with TRBD1. CDR1 and CDR2 (germline): SGHAT, FQNNGV. Losses at the gene ends were 3 bases for V and 4 bases for J; bases not matched to a gene: 12. The CDR3 extends over 18 amino acids. The CDR3 region has the DNA TGTGCCAGCAGCTTGCTTGCGGGGACAGGGGGCCGGGGCACTGAAGCTTTCTTT. Residues: CASSLLAGTGGRGTEAFF.